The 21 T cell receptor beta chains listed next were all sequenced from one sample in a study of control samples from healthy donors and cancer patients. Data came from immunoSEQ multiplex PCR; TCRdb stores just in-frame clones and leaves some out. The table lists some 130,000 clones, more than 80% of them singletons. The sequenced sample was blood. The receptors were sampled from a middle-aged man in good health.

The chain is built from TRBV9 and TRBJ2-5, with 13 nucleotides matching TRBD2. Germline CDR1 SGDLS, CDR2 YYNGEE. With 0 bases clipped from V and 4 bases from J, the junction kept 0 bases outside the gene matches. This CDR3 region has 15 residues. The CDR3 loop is CASSVGLAGGETQYF. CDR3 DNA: TGTGCCAGCAGCGTAGGACTAGCGGGGGGAGAGACCCAGTACTTC. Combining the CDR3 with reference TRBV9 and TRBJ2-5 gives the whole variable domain DSGVTQTPKHLITATGQRVTLRCSPRSGDLSVYWYQQSLDQGLQFLIQYYNGEERAKGNILERFSAQQFPDLHSELNLSSLELGDSALYFCASSVGLAGGETQYFGPGTRLLVL.

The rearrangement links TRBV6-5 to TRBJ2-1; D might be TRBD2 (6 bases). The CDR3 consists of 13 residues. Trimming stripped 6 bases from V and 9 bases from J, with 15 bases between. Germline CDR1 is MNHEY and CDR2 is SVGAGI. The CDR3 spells CASRRLVFGEQFF. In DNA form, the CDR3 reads TGTGCCAGCAGGAGACTAGTTTTCGGTGAGCAGTTCTTC.

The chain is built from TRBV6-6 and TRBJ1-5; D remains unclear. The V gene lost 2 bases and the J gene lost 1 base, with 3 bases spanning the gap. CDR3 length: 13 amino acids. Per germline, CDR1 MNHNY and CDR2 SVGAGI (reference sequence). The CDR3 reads CASSYGSNQPQHF. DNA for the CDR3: TGTGCCAGCAGTTACGGAAGCAATCAGCCCCAGCATTTT.

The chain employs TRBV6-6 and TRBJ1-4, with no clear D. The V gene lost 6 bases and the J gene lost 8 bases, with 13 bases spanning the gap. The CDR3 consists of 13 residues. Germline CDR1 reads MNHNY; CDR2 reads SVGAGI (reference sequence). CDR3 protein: CASRAGDWEKLFF. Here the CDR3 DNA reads TGTGCCAGCAGGGCCGGGGATTGGGAAAAACTGTTTTTT.

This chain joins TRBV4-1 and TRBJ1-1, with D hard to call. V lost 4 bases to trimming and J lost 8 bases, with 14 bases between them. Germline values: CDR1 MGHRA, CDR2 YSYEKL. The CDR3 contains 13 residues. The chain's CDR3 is CASSLQPLVEAFF. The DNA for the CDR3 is TGCGCCAGCAGCCTACAGCCGTTGGTCGAAGCTTTCTTT.

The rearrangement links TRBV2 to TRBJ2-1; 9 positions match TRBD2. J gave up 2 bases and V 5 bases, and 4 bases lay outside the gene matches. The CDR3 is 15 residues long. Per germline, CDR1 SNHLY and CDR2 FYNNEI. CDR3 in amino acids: CASSPSGGTYNEQFF. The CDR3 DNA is TGTGCCAGCAGTCCCAGCGGGGGGACCTACAATGAGCAGTTCTTC.

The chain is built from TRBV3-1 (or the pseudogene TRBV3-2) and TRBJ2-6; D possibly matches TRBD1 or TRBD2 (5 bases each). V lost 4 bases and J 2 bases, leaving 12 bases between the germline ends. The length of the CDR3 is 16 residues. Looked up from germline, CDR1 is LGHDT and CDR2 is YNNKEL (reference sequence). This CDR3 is CASSRVRDPGANVLTF. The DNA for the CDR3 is TGTGCCAGCAGCCGCGTCAGGGACCCTGGGGCCAACGTCCTGACTTTC.

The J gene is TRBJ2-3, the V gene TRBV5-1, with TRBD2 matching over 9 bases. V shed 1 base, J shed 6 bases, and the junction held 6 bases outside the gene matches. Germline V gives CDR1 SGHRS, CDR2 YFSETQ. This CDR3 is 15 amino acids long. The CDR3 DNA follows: TGCGCCAGCAGCTTGATGAGCGGGGGGCCGGATACGCAGTATTTT. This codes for CASSLMSGGPDTQYF.

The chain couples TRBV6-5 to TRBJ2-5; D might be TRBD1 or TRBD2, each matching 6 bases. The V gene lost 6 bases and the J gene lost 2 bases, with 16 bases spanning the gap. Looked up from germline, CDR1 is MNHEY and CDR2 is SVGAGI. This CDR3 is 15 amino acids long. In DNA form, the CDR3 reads TGTGCCAGCAGCCTTGTAGGGGGGAGTCAAGAGACCCAGTACTTC. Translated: CASSLVGGSQETQYF.

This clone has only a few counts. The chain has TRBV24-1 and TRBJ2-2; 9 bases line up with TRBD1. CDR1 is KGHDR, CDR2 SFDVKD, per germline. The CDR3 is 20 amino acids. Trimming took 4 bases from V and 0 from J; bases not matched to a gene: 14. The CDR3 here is CATSEAGTGFLGPNTGELFF. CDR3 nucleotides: TGTGCCACCAGTGAAGCCGGGACAGGGTTTTTGGGGCCGAACACCGGGGAGCTGTTTTTT.

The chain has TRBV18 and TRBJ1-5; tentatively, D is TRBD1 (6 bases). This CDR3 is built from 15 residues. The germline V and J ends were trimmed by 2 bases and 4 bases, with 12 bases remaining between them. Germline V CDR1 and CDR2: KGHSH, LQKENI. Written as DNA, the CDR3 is TGTGCCAGCTCACCAACGACAGGTGGTAATCAGCCCCAGCATTTT. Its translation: CASSPTTGGNQPQHF.

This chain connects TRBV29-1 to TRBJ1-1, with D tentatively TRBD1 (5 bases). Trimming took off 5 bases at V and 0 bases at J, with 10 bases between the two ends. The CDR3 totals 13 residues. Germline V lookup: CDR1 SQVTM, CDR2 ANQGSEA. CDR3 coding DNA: TGCAGCGTTAGTCGGGGGATGAACACTGAAGCTTTCTTT. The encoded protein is CSVSRGMNTEAFF.

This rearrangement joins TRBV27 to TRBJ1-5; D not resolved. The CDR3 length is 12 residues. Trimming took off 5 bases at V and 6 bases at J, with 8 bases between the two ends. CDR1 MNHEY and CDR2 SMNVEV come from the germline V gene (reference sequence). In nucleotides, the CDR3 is TGTGCCAGCAGTAATCAAGGTCAGCCCCAGCATTTT. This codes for CASSNQGQPQHF.

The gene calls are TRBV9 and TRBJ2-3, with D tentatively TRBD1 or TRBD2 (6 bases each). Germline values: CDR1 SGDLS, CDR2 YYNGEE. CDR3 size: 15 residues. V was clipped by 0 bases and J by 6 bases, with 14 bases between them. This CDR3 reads CASSVGGGPFDTQYF. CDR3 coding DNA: TGTGCCAGCAGCGTAGGAGGGGGGCCCTTCGATACGCAGTATTTT.

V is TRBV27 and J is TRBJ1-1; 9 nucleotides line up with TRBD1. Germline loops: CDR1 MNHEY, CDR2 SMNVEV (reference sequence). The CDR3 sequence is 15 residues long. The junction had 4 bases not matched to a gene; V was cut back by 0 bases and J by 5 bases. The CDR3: CASSLSGQGRTEAFF. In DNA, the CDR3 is TGTGCCAGCAGTTTATCGGGACAGGGACGGACTGAAGCTTTCTTT.

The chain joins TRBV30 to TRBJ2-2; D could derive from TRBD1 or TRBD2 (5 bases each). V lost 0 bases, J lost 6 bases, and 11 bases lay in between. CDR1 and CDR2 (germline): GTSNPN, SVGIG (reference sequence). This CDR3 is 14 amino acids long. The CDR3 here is CAWSVLGASGELFF. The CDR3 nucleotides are TGTGCCTGGAGTGTACTCGGGGCCTCCGGGGAGCTGTTTTTT.

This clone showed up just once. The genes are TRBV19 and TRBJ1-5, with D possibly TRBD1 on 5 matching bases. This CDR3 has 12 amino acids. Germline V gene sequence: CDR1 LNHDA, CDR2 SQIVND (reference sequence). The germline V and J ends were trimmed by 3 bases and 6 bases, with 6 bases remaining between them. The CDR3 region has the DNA TGTGCCAGTAGTATTAGGGGTCAGCCCCAGCATTTT. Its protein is CASSIRGQPQHF.

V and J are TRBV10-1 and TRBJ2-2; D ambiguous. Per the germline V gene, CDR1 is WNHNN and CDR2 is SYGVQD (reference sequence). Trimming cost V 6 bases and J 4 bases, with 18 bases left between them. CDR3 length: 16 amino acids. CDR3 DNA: TGCGCCAGCAGCATTACGAGGCCCCCGGGCACCGGGGAGCTGTTTTTT. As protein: CASSITRPPGTGELFF.

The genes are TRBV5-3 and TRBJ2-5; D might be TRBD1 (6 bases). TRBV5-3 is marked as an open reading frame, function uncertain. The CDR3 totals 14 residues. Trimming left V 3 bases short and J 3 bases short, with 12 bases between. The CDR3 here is CARSSGYREETQYF. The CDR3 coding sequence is TGTGCCAGAAGCTCCGGATACAGGGAAGAGACCCAGTACTTC.

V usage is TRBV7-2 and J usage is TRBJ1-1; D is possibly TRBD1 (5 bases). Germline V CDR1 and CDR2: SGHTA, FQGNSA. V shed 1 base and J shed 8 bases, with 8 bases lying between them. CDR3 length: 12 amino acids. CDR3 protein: CASSLVGAEAFF. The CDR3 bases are TGTGCCAGCAGCTTAGTAGGGGCCGAAGCTTTCTTT.

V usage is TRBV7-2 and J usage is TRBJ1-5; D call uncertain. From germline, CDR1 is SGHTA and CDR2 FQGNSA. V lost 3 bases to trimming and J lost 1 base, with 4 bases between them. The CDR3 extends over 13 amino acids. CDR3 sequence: CASSFKSNQPQHF. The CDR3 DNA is TGTGCCAGCAGCTTTAAGAGCAATCAGCCCCAGCATTTT.